The clone carrying this T cell receptor beta chain was detected only a few times. Antigen specificity is unknown. Amplification used 60 Vbeta primers and 13 Jbeta primers. Libraries were prepared by immunoSEQ multiplex PCR; TCRdb keeps only in-frame clonotypes and omits some of them. The sample consists of approximately 84,000 clones, 75% of them appearing once. The record originates from a study of cytomegalovirus exposure and HLA in healthy donors. Study results and limitations: It emerged from a later analysis that several of the most significant clusters appeared to be linked to common viral pathogens. In a later analysis, TCR association rates varied by HLA locus: DRB1 most, HLA-C fewest. Reports state that TCR beta sequences accurately predicted most subjects' HLA-A and HLA-B alleles.

Trimming cost V 6 bases and J 0 bases, with 13 bases left between them. CDR1 SGHRS and CDR2 YFSETQ come from the germline V gene. This CDR3 comprises 16 residues. V usage is TRBV5-1 and J usage is TRBJ2-6; D perhaps matches TRBD1 (6 bases). Material for sequencing was PBMCs. The clonotype was recovered from a man aged 40-49 years in good health and CMV-seronegative. The CDR3 nucleotides are TGCGCCAGCAAGGGCAGGGGATCCTCTGGGGCCAACGTCCTGACTTTC. It yields the protein CASKGRGSSGANVLTF.